This TCR beta chain stems from a study of cytomegalovirus exposure and HLA in healthy donors. Researchers ran the PCR with 60 Vbeta and 13 Jbeta primers. TCRdb's copy holds only in-frame clones and misses some; the assay was immunoSEQ multiplex PCR. In all, the sample yields 70,000 or so clones. Details on this clone: Its antigen is not known.

The CDR3 totals 15 residues. V was cut by 0 bases and J by 6 bases, with 14 bases left in between. Per germline, CDR1 ENHRY and CDR2 SYGVKD. Broader study findings: The majority of TCR sequences were rare, yet some public TCRs appeared in many donors.

This sequence originates from a boy aged 10-17 years in good health and CMV-seronegative. The material sequenced was PBMCs. The chain links TRBV10-3 to TRBJ1-1, with a possible D match to TRBD1 (5 bases). Written as DNA, the CDR3 is TGTGCCATCAGTGAGTCGGAGGGGCAGTCCTCTGAAGCTTTCTTT. It encodes CAISESEGQSSEAFF.